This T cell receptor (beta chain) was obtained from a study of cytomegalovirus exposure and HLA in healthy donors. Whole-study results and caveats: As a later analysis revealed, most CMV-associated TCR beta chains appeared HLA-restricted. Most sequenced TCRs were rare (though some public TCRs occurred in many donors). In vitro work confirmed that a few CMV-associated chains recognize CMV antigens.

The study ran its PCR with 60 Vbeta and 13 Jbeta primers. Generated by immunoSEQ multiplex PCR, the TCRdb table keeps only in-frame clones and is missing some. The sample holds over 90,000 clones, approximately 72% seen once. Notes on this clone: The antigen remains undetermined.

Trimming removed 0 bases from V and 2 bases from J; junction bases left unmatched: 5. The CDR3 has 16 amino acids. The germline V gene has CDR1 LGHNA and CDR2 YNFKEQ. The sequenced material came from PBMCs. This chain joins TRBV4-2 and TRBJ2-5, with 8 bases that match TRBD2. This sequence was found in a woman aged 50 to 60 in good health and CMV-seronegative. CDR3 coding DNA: TGTGCCAGCAGCCAAGAGGGGGCGGGAGGACAAGAGACCCAGTACTTC. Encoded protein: CASSQEGAGGQETQYF.